Presented here are 23 T cell receptor beta chains from one specimen sequenced in a study of identifying expanded T cells in peripheral blood. Only in-frame clones appear in the TCRdb table, and some are missing; sequencing was by immunoSEQ multiplex PCR. The sample lists approximately 120,000 clones; less than 90% were seen once. The specimen sequenced was blood. The source of these receptors is a person aged 18 to 70 in good health.

The chain has TRBV5-1 and TRBJ1-1; D is unresolved. With 4 bases removed from V and 5 bases from J, the gap between germline ends came to 18 bases. The CDR3 runs to 15 residues. Germline V gene data show CDR1 as SGHRS and CDR2 as YFSETQ. The CDR3 is CASSPGVGLYTEAFF. The CDR3 coding sequence is TGCGCCAGCAGCCCGGGAGTCGGGTTGTATACTGAAGCTTTCTTT.

The chain carries TRBV5-1 and TRBJ2-7; D may be TRBD1 or TRBD2 (5 bases each). The CDR3 is made up of 16 amino acids. From germline, CDR1 is SGHRS and CDR2 YFSETQ. The V gene lost 2 bases and the J gene lost 1 base, with 16 bases spanning the gap. This CDR3 is CASSFRDRLTSYEQYF. CDR3 DNA sequence: TGCGCCAGCAGCTTTCGGGACCGACTGACATCCTACGAGCAGTACTTC. The whole variable domain, remainder taken from reference TRBV5-1 and TRBJ2-7, is KAGVTQTPRYLIKTRGQQVTLSCSPISGHRSVSWYQQTPGQGLQFLFEYFSETQRNKGNFPGRFSGRQFSNSRSEMNVSTLELGDSALYLCASSFRDRLTSYEQYFGPGTRLTVT.

This clone was counted between two and nine times. The chain couples TRBV28 to TRBJ2-7, with D hard to call. Trimming cost V 6 bases and J 3 bases, with 18 bases left between them. This CDR3 has 15 residues. The germline CDR1 and CDR2 sequences are MDHEN and SYDVKM. The CDR3 DNA reads as TGTGCCAGCAGGCGTACCTCCGGACGGAACTACGAGCAGTACTTC. Protein: CASRRTSGRNYEQYF.

This clone was counted once. The chain employs TRBV5-4 and TRBJ1-2; D may be TRBD1 (6 bases). Between the trimmed V and J ends, which lost 5 bases and 4 bases, there was a span of 12 bases. There are 13 residues in the CDR3. CDR1 is SGHNT, CDR2 YYREEE, per germline (reference sequence). CDR3 sequence (DNA): TGTGCCAGCAGGGGGGGGGCATCCTATGGCTACACCTTC. It translates to CASRGGASYGYTF.

The chain is built from TRBV27 and TRBJ2-1; TRBD2 matches 10 bases. This CDR3 region has 14 residues. V lost 6 bases to trimming and J lost 6 bases; unmatched junction nucleotides: 5. Per the germline V gene, CDR1 is MNHEY and CDR2 is SMNVEV (reference sequence). CDR3 protein: CASSRAGGVNEQFF. CDR3 sequence (DNA): TGTGCCAGCAGCCGAGCGGGAGGGGTCAATGAGCAGTTCTTC.

V usage is TRBV6-5 and J usage is TRBJ1-5, with D uncertain. The CDR3 runs 13 residues. The germline V and J ends were trimmed by 2 bases and 4 bases, with 6 bases remaining between them. Per the germline V gene, CDR1 is MNHEY and CDR2 is SVGAGI. The CDR3 coding sequence is TGTGCCAGCAGTTACGCTTTTAATCAGCCCCAGCATTTT. Translated, it gives CASSYAFNQPQHF.

This chain uses TRBV7-3 with TRBJ1-1, with a weak D call TRBD1 (6 bases). Germline V gene sequence: CDR1 SGHTA, CDR2 FQGTGA. The CDR3 has 16 residues. Trimming cost V 4 bases and J 1 base, with 16 bases left between them. The DNA for the CDR3 is TGTGCCAGCAGCTCCCGCGGAAGGGGGACGAACACTGAAGCTTTCTTT. Translating gives CASSSRGRGTNTEAFF.

CDR3 region: CASSLTDSNLSYEQYF. The CDR3 DNA reads as TGTGCCAGCAGTTTGACCGACAGCAATCTTTCCTACGAGCAGTACTTC. This chain joins TRBV28 and TRBJ2-7, with D possibly matching TRBD1 (5 bases). Trimming shortened V by 3 bases and J by 1 base, and 16 bases separated the two germline ends. Germline CDR1 MDHEN, CDR2 SYDVKM. The CDR3 loop spans 16 amino acids.

The rearrangement joins TRBV28 to TRBJ1-2, with a weak D call TRBD1 (5 bases). Trimming shortened V by 10 bases and J by 4 bases, and 19 bases separated the two germline ends. The CDR3 extends over 14 amino acids. CDR1 MDHEN and CDR2 SYDVKM come from the germline V gene. CDR3 region: CATGVGRLVYGYTF. DNA of the CDR3: TGTGCCACCGGGGTGGGGCGCTTGGTCTATGGCTACACCTTC.

V usage is TRBV4-3 and J usage is TRBJ1-1; D remains ambiguous. This CDR3 spans 13 amino acids. CDR1 is LGHNA, CDR2 YSLEER, per germline. The germline V and J ends were trimmed by 0 bases and 4 bases, with 6 bases remaining between them. CDR3: CASSQDIRTEAFF. CDR3 coding DNA: TGCGCCAGCAGCCAAGACATCCGCACTGAAGCTTTCTTT.

The CDR3: CASSYSAGTKGSPLHF. The CDR3 region has the DNA TGTGCCAGCAGTTACTCTGCGGGCACTAAGGGCTCACCCCTCCACTTT. The genes are TRBV6-6 and TRBJ1-6; no clear D. Trimming cost V 0 bases and J 10 bases, with 16 bases left between them. The length of the CDR3 is 16 residues. The germline gives CDR1 MNHNY, CDR2 SVGAGI (reference sequence).

The chain joins TRBV6-1 to TRBJ2-1; 8 positions match TRBD2. The CDR3 spans 17 residues. Germline CDR1 MNHNS, CDR2 SASEGT. Unmatched junction bases numbered 13, after V lost 4 bases and J lost 5 bases. CDR3 DNA sequence: TGTGCCAGCAGTGTAATCTACGGGGGGGGAACCAACAATGAGCAGTTCTTC. Residues: CASSVIYGGGTNNEQFF.

J is TRBJ1-5 and V is TRBV21-1; TRBD1, the D gene given by the table, was not confirmed from the DNA. TRBV21-1 corresponds to a pseudogene. CDR3 length: 16 residues. Here the CDR3 DNA reads TGTGCCAGCAGCAAAAACTATGAGGGGGCGGGTCAGCCCCAGCATTTT. Translated, it gives CASSKNYEGAGQPQHF.

This clone was found once. The V gene is TRBV7-2, the J gene TRBJ1-6, with D possibly matching TRBD1 (5 bases). The CDR3 runs to 15 residues. Trimming pared 7 bases from V and 9 bases from J, leaving 19 bases between. Germline CDR1 is SGHTA and CDR2 is FQGNSA. CDR3 in DNA: TGTGCCAGCACCAGACTGGCCGGGGACGCTTCACCCCTCCACTTT. This gives the protein CASTRLAGDASPLHF.

This clone was recorded only once. The V and J genes are TRBV2 and TRBJ1-1, with D possibly TRBD1 on 5 matching bases. Trimming took off 3 bases at V and 1 base at J, with 6 bases between the two ends. The CDR3 sequence is 13 residues long. Germline V gene data show CDR1 as SNHLY and CDR2 as FYNNEI. As DNA, the CDR3 is TGTGCCAGCAGTGACAGGGAGAACACTGAAGCTTTCTTT. The encoded protein is CASSDRENTEAFF.

The V gene is TRBV6-1, the J gene TRBJ1-2; D is possibly TRBD1 (5 bases). The V and J ends lost 1 base and 4 bases respectively, with 10 bases between them. From germline, CDR1 is MNHNS and CDR2 SASEGT. This CDR3 is 14 amino acids long. CDR3 sequence: CASSEEWGGYGYTF. The CDR3 DNA follows: TGTGCCAGCAGTGAAGAGTGGGGGGGCTATGGCTACACCTTC.

In the case of this clone: The same CDR3 also results from other DNA sequences found in this sample. This chain connects TRBV27 to TRBJ2-5, with unresolved D. The CDR3 has 13 residues. Trimming took off 2 bases at V and 1 base at J, with 5 bases between the two ends. The germline CDR1 and CDR2 sequences are MNHEY and SMNVEV (reference sequence). The CDR3 DNA reads as TGTGCCAGCAGTTTACTTAGCCAAGAGACCCAGTACTTC. This sequence encodes CASSLLSQETQYF.

The J gene is TRBJ2-2, the V gene TRBV7-9; TRBD1 matches 11 bases. CDR1 is SEHNR, CDR2 FQNEAQ, per germline (reference sequence). The CDR3 is 15 residues long. Trimming took 5 bases from V and 6 from J; bases not matched to a gene: 5. CDR3 nucleotides: TGTGCCAGCAGCCACCGGGACAGGGGGGCCGGGGAGCTGTTTTTT. Translated, it gives CASSHRDRGAGELFF.

The chain has TRBV6-6 and TRBJ2-7, with D hard to call. The CDR3 is made up of 13 amino acids. The germline V and J ends were trimmed by 4 bases and 0 bases, with 7 bases remaining between them. Germline V gene sequence: CDR1 MNHNY, CDR2 SVGAGI (reference sequence). In DNA, the CDR3 is TGTGCCAGCAGTTGGAAGTCCTCCTACGAGCAGTACTTC. Amino acid sequence: CASSWKSSYEQYF.

The chain links TRBV27 to TRBJ1-2, with 9 bases aligning to TRBD1. The junction had 7 bases not matched to a gene; V was cut back by 6 bases and J by 2 bases. The CDR3 sequence is 15 residues long. Germline V gene data show CDR1 as MNHEY and CDR2 as SMNVEV (reference sequence). The CDR3 DNA follows: TGTGCCAGCAGCCCTACAGGGGGCATAAACTATGGCTACACCTTC. It is translated as CASSPTGGINYGYTF.

J is TRBJ1-1 and V is TRBV5-1; D gene uncertain. The CDR3 is 13 residues long. The germline V and J ends were trimmed by 4 bases and 4 bases, with 11 bases remaining between them. In germline, CDR1 is SGHRS, CDR2 YFSETQ. CDR3 sequence: CASSPGDITEAFF. As DNA, the CDR3 is TGCGCCAGCAGCCCGGGCGACATCACTGAAGCTTTCTTT.

The chain joins TRBV7-9 to TRBJ2-1, with 7 positions matching TRBD2. Germline CDR1 reads SEHNR; CDR2 reads FQNEAQ (reference sequence). The CDR3 contains 14 residues. V shed 4 bases and J 9 bases; nucleotides not matched to a gene: 9. As DNA, the CDR3 is TGTGCCAGCAGCTCCGGGACTACCGTAGTTGAGCAGTTCTTC. This gives the protein CASSSGTTVVEQFF.

The chain joins TRBV6-5 to TRBJ1-3; D gene ambiguous. CDR1 and CDR2 from the germline V gene are MNHEY and SVGAGI. The V end lost 6 bases, the J end lost 0 bases, and 9 bases lay between the germline ends. CDR3 length: 14 amino acids. The CDR3 sequence is CASRATASGNTIYF. DNA for the CDR3: TGTGCCAGCAGAGCGACCGCCTCTGGAAACACCATATATTTT.